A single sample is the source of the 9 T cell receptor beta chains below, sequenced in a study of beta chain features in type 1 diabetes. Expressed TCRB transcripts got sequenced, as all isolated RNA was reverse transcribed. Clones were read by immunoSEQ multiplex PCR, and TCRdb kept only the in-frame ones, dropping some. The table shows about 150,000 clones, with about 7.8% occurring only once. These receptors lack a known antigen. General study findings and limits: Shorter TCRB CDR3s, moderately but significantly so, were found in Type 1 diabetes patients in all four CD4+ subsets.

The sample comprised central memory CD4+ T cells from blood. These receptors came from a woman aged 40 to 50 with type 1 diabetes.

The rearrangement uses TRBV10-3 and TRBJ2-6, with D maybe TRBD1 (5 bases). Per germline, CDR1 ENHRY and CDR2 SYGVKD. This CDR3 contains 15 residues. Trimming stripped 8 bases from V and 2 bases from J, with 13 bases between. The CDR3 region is CAISPDSPGANVLTF. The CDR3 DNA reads TGTGCCATCTCCCCCGACAGCCCTGGGGCCAACGTCCTGACTTTC.

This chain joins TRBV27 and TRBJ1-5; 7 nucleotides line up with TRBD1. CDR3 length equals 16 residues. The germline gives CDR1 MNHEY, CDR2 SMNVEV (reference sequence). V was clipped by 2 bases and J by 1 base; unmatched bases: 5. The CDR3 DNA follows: TGTGCCAGCAGTTTAGGTGGGACAGCAAGCAATCAGCCCCAGCATTTT. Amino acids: CASSLGGTASNQPQHF.

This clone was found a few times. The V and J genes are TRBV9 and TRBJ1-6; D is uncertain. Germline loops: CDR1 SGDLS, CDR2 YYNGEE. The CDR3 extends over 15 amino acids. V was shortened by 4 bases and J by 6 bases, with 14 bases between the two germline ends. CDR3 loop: CASSSDPGGNSPLHF. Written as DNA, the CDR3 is TGTGCCAGCAGCTCCGACCCTGGAGGTAATTCACCCCTCCACTTT. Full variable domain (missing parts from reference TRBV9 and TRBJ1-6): DSGVTQTPKHLITATGQRVTLRCSPRSGDLSVYWYQQSLDQGLQFLIQYYNGEERAKGNILERFSAQQFPDLHSELNLSSLELGDSALYFCASSSDPGGNSPLHFGNGTRLTVT.

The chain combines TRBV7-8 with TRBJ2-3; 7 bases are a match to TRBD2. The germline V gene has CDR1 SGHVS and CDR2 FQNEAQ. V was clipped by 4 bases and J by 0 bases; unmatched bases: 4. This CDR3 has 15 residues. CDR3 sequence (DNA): TGTGCCAGCAGCTCCGCCGGGGGGAGCACAGATACGCAGTATTTT. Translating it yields CASSSAGGSTDTQYF.

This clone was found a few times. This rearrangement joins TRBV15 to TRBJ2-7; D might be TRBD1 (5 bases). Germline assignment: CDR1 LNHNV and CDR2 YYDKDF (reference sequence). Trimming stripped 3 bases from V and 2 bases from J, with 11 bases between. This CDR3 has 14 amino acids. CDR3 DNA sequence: TGTGCCACCAGCAGCGACAGACCTCCCTACGAGCAGTACTTC. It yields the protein CATSSDRPPYEQYF.

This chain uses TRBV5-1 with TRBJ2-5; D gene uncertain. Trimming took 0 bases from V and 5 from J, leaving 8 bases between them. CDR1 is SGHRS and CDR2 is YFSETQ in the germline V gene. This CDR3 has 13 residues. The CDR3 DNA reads TGCGCCAGCAGCTTGGCTAGTCGGGAGACCCAGTACTTC. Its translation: CASSLASRETQYF.

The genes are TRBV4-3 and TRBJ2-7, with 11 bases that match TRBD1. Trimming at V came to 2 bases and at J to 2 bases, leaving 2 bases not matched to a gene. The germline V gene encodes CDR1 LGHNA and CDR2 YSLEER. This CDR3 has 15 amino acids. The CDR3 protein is CASSQRTGGPYEQYF. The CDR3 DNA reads TGCGCCAGCAGCCAAAGGACAGGGGGCCCCTACGAGCAGTACTTC.

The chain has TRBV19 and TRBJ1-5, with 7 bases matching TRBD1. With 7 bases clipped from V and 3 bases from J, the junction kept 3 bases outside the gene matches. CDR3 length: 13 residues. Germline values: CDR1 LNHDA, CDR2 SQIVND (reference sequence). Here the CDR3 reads CASNGQANQPQHF. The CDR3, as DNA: TGTGCCAGTAACGGACAGGCCAATCAGCCCCAGCATTTT. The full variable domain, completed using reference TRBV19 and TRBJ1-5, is DGGITQSPKYLFRKEGQNVTLSCEQNLNHDAMYWYRQDPGQGLRLIYYSQIVNDFQKGDIAEGYSVSREKKESFPLTVTSAQKNPTAFYLCASNGQANQPQHFGDGTRLSIL.

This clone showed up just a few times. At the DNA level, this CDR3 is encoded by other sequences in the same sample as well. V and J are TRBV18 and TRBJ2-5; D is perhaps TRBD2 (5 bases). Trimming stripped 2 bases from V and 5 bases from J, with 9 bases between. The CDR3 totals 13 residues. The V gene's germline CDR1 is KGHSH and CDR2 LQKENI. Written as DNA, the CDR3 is TGTGCCAGCTCACCAGGGCAGCGGGAGACCCAGTACTTC. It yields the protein CASSPGQRETQYF.